This T cell receptor (beta chain) was identified during a study of shared clonotypes between healthy human individuals. Overall study: A donor's plate count was three for CD4 naive and three for CD4 memory; CD8 naive had two and CD8 memory one. The study's findings and limits: Non-shared clonotypes showed lower generation probabilities than clonotypes common to all four donors.

Every one of the donors was a Caucasian adult that lived in Nashville, Tennessee. To note about this clone: Its antigen is unidentified.

The CDR3 contains 13 residues. Between the trimmed V and J ends, which lost 3 bases and 7 bases, there was a span of 10 bases. Germline V CDR1 and CDR2: GTSNPN, SVGIG (reference sequence). In the sorted-subset replicate PCRs, 200 ng DNA, 29,000 or so T cell genomes, was used. Clones were read by immunoSEQ multiplex PCR, and TCRdb kept only the in-frame ones, dropping some. The table has 2.5 million or so clones, roughly 92% seen once. The source material was naive CD4+ T cells sorted from blood. The subset is: CD45RA+ positively selected. The chain combines TRBV30 with TRBJ1-6, with D possibly being TRBD1 (6 bases). This TCR derives from a man younger than 30 in good health. In DNA form, the CDR3 reads TGTGCCTGGAGAGGGGGGTTCAATTCACCCCTCCACTTT. Translating it yields CAWRGGFNSPLHF. Looking up the rest from reference TRBV30 and TRBJ1-6 gives the full variable domain: SQTIHQWPATLVQPVGSPLSLECTVEGTSNPNLYWYRQAAGRGLQLLFYSVGIGQISSEVPQNLSASRPQDRQFILSSKKLLLSDSGFYLCAWRGGFNSPLHFGNGTRLTVT.